The 23 T cell receptor beta chains listed next were all sequenced from one sample in a study of cytomegalovirus exposure and HLA in healthy donors. Amplification used 60 Vbeta primers and 13 Jbeta primers. Profiling relied on immunoSEQ multiplex PCR, and the TCRdb table lists in-frame clones only, not all of them. The sample has 110,000 to 150,000 clones, around 9.6% seen once. Sequencing was done on a sample of PBMCs. The source is a male donor in good health and CMV-seronegative.

This clone was detected a few times. The chain's CDR3 is CASSAQANRGQGEQYF. DNA for the CDR3: TGTGCCAGCAGCGCGCAAGCCAACAGGGGGCAAGGGGAGCAGTACTTC. This sequence joins TRBV7-2 and TRBJ2-7, with 9 nucleotides matching TRBD1. Germline-derived CDR1 and CDR2 are SGHTA and FQGNSA. After removal of 5 bases from V and 7 bases from J, the junction contained 15 bases not matched to a gene. CDR3 size: 16 residues.

The chain is built from TRBV6-1 and TRBJ2-7; tentative D call: TRBD2 (6 bases). The CDR3 length is 15 residues. Between the trimmed V and J ends, which lost 7 bases and 2 bases, there was a span of 18 bases. Germline values: CDR1 MNHNS, CDR2 SASEGT. The CDR3 sequence: CASTGRQTRTYEQYF. The CDR3 DNA is TGTGCCAGCACCGGGAGACAGACTAGAACCTACGAGCAGTACTTC.

The chain links TRBV10-3 to TRBJ1-3, with 7 positions matching TRBD1. V lost 7 bases and J lost 8; bases outside the gene matches: 8. The germline gives CDR1 ENHRY, CDR2 SYGVKD. The CDR3 has 13 amino acids. CDR3 amino acids: CAINDRVEDTIYF. The CDR3 coding sequence is TGTGCCATCAACGACAGGGTAGAGGACACCATATATTTT.

In this sample, this clone turned up a few times. This chain links TRBV5-4 with TRBJ2-3; TRBD1 might be the D (5 bases). The CDR3 has 15 amino acids. V shed 1 base and J shed 1 base, with 10 bases lying between them. CDR1 SGHNT and CDR2 YYREEE come from the germline V gene (reference sequence). CDR3 region: CASSLQGKRTDTQYF. The DNA for the CDR3 is TGTGCCAGCAGCTTGCAGGGAAAACGCACAGATACGCAGTATTTT.

Notes on this clone: Compared with germline, one end of the junction differs, possibly owing to a read error. CDR3 amino acids: CVSSYRTGEQFF. DNA for the CDR3: TGTGTCAGCAGTTACAGGACAGGGGAGCAGTTCTTC. The chain employs TRBV6-5 and TRBJ2-1, with 8 bases fitting TRBD1. CDR3 length: 12 amino acids. The germline V gene encodes CDR1 MNHEY and CDR2 SVGAGI.

The gene calls are TRBV6-1 and TRBJ1-2; possibly TRBD1 for D (6 bases). The CDR3 runs to 18 residues. Trimming removed 2 bases from V and 10 bases from J, with 29 bases in between. CDR1 and CDR2 from the germline V gene are MNHNS and SASEGT. CDR3 DNA: TGTGCCAGCAGTGAAAGGCATCCGGCAGGGGCGGCATTCGTGGTCTACACCTTC. Encoded protein: CASSERHPAGAAFVVYTF.

This clone showed up just a few times. The rearrangement uses TRBV4-2 and TRBJ2-3; D not resolved. This CDR3 comprises 15 residues. Germline CDR1 LGHNA, CDR2 YNFKEQ. Trimming left V 0 bases short and J 2 bases short, with 9 bases between. The CDR3 region is CASSQEAEHTDTQYF. The CDR3 DNA is TGTGCCAGCAGCCAAGAGGCTGAACACACAGATACGCAGTATTTT.

The gene calls are TRBV2 and TRBJ2-7; no definite D call. Trimming took off 0 bases at V and 0 bases at J, with 9 bases between the two ends. The CDR3 extends over 15 amino acids. CDR1 and CDR2 (germline): SNHLY, FYNNEI. The CDR3 is CASSEARPDSYEQYF. In nucleotides, the CDR3 is TGTGCCAGCAGTGAAGCGCGGCCGGACTCCTACGAGCAGTACTTC.

This clone was seen a handful of times. V and J are TRBV28 and TRBJ1-5; D unclear. V was shortened by 5 bases and J by 3 bases, with 11 bases between the two germline ends. This CDR3 has 14 residues. Germline V gives CDR1 MDHEN, CDR2 SYDVKM. The CDR3 coding sequence is TGTGCCAGCAGTCCGAGGTCCTTCAATCAGCCCCAGCATTTT. Protein: CASSPRSFNQPQHF.

The rearrangement joins TRBV11-3 to TRBJ2-7; tentative D call: TRBD2 (6 bases). Germline CDR1 is SGHNT and CDR2 is YENEEA. Trimming left V 1 base short and J 4 bases short, with 14 bases between. This CDR3 has 15 amino acids. The CDR3 loop reads CASSLVRGNLYEQYF. The CDR3 DNA sequence: TGTGCCAGCAGCTTAGTTCGGGGGAACCTTTACGAGCAGTACTTC.

This clone appeared a few times. The chain uses TRBV28 and TRBJ1-2; D is possibly TRBD1 (6 bases). Trimming cost V 5 bases and J 3 bases, with 13 bases left between them. The CDR3 totals 14 residues. CDR1 and CDR2 from the germline V gene are MDHEN and SYDVKM. Here the CDR3 DNA reads TGTGCCAGCAGTCCACCCTGGACAGACTATGGCTACACCTTC. Translation: CASSPPWTDYGYTF.

This clone turned up a few times. This chain connects TRBV6-1 to TRBJ2-7; a possible D gene is TRBD1 (6 bases). The CDR3 consists of 14 residues. Trimming took off 0 bases at V and 2 bases at J, with 8 bases between the two ends. Germline V gives CDR1 MNHNS, CDR2 SASEGT. CDR3 sequence (DNA): TGTGCCAGCAGTGAAGCAGGGGGAACCTACGAGCAGTACTTC. Translating gives CASSEAGGTYEQYF.

This clone was recorded a few times. The chain has TRBV19 and TRBJ2-5, with 14 bases that match TRBD2. This CDR3 has 16 residues. Per the germline V gene, CDR1 is LNHDA and CDR2 is SQIVND (reference sequence). V gave up 5 bases and J gave up 4 bases; unmatched junction bases: 6. The CDR3 DNA follows: TGTGCCAGTAGTTCTGGGACTAGCGGGGGTGGAGAGACCCAGTACTTC. It is translated as CASSSGTSGGGETQYF.

This clone was seen a few times. The chain joins TRBV5-1 to TRBJ1-2; 10 bases map to TRBD1. This CDR3 is built from 14 residues. V dropped 2 bases and J dropped 4; count of bases not matched to a gene: 2. Germline V gene data show CDR1 as SGHRS and CDR2 as YFSETQ. CDR3 in amino acids: CASSLGTGAYGYTF. The CDR3 DNA sequence: TGCGCCAGCAGCTTAGGGACAGGGGCCTATGGCTACACCTTC.

The chain couples TRBV25-1 to TRBJ2-3; possibly TRBD1 for D (5 bases). This CDR3 is 13 amino acids long. Trimming pared 9 bases from V and 7 bases from J, leaving 17 bases between. Germline CDR1 reads MGHDK; CDR2 reads SYGVNS. CDR3: CASLKGDENTQYF. The CDR3 coding sequence is TGTGCCAGTTTGAAAGGGGATGAAAATACGCAGTATTTT.

The V gene is TRBV6-5, the J gene TRBJ1-1, with 10 bases identical to TRBD1. CDR1 and CDR2 (germline): MNHEY, SVGAGI. V lost 6 bases, J lost 4 bases, and 2 bases stayed unmatched. CDR3 length: 13 residues. The CDR3, as DNA: TGTGCCAGCAGCCGGACAGGGGGCACTGAAGCTTTCTTT. Its protein product is CASSRTGGTEAFF.

There are a few counts of this clone. V usage is TRBV6-5 and J usage is TRBJ2-3, with TRBD2 matching 10 bases. The CDR3 sequence is 16 residues long. In germline, CDR1 is MNHEY, CDR2 SVGAGI. Trimming at V came to 2 bases and at J to 4 bases, leaving 6 bases not matched to a gene. For the CDR3, the DNA is TGTGCCAGCAGTTACATCCTAGCGGGAGTTTCAGATACGCAGTATTTT. It specifies CASSYILAGVSDTQYF.

The chain is built from TRBV5-8 and TRBJ2-7, with 7 bases aligning to TRBD2. This CDR3 spans 13 amino acids. Looked up from germline, CDR1 is SGHTS and CDR2 is YDEGEE. Trimming took 7 bases from V and 3 from J; bases not matched to a gene: 7. CDR3 in DNA: TGTGCCAGCGCCCGGCGGGAGTTCTACGAGCAGTACTTC. It translates to CASARREFYEQYF.

This clone was seen more than once but under ten times. The chain employs TRBV11-2 and TRBJ2-7; 13 bases line up with TRBD2. With 8 bases clipped from V and 3 bases from J, the junction kept 16 bases outside the gene matches. CDR3 length: 18 residues. Germline loops: CDR1 SGHAT, CDR2 FQNNGV. This CDR3 reads CASHPTTSGRAVGYEQYF. The CDR3 nucleotides are TGTGCCAGCCACCCCACTACTAGCGGGAGGGCCGTCGGCTACGAGCAGTACTTC.

This clone was observed a few times. The V gene is TRBV4-3, the J gene TRBJ2-3, with 7 positions matching TRBD2. This CDR3 has 14 amino acids. The trim removed 3 bases at V and 0 bases at J, leaving 0 bases unmatched. Germline V gene sequence: CDR1 LGHNA, CDR2 YSLEER. The CDR3 region has the DNA TGCGCCAGCAGCCAGCGGGGGAGCACAGATACGCAGTATTTT. Its protein product is CASSQRGSTDTQYF.

In this sample, this clone turned up a few times. The V call is TRBV9, the J call TRBJ1-1; 9 bases fit TRBD1. The length of the CDR3 is 15 residues. V lost 4 bases, J lost 11 bases, and 15 bases stayed unmatched. CDR1 and CDR2 (germline): SGDLS, YYNGEE. CDR3 in amino acids: CASSRGWTGESVAFF. For the CDR3, the DNA is TGTGCCAGCAGCCGGGGCTGGACAGGGGAATCGGTCGCTTTCTTT.

This clone occurred a few times. The rearrangement links TRBV28 to TRBJ1-2; 7 bases agree with TRBD1. Trimming removed 5 bases from V and 5 bases from J; junction bases left unmatched: 14. Germline V CDR1 and CDR2: MDHEN, SYDVKM. This CDR3 has 16 residues. CDR3 coding DNA: TGTGCCAGCAGTACTAATACAGGGGAGAGTCTTTATGGCTACACCTTC. This sequence encodes CASSTNTGESLYGYTF.

This clone showed up just a few times. This chain links TRBV18 with TRBJ2-2; 10 bases agree with TRBD1. The germline V gene encodes CDR1 KGHSH and CDR2 LQKENI. V was clipped by 8 bases and J by 1 base; unmatched bases: 1. There are 14 residues in the CDR3. The CDR3 DNA follows: TGTGCCAGCGGGACAGGGGAGAACACCGGGGAGCTGTTTTTT. Its protein is CASGTGENTGELFF.